The next 16 T cell receptor beta chains were all read from a single sample in a study of T cell clonality in common variable immunodeficiency. Broader study findings: Common variable immunodeficiency TCR beta sequences reportedly had fewer deletions and N-nucleotide insertions.

The antigens these receptors bind are not known. TCRdb's copy holds only in-frame clones and misses some; the assay was immunoSEQ multiplex PCR. This sample carries around 21,000 clones and no singletons, and approximately 2.5% goes to the top ten. The source material was peripheral blood mononuclear cells. These receptor sequences come from a human donor with common variable immunodeficiency.

This clone appeared a few times. The read ends 3 residues early relative to the CDR3; the germline J gene fills the gap. The same CDR3 can be traced to other DNA sequences in this sample. The V gene is TRBV7-9, the J gene TRBJ2-7, with 12 bases fitting TRBD2. CDR3 length equals 15 residues. Germline V gene sequence: CDR1 SEHNR, CDR2 FQNEAQ (reference sequence). The junction had 7 bases not matched to a gene; V was cut back by 5 bases and J by 5 bases. The CDR3 bases that were read are TGTGCCAGCAGCACCCGACTAGCGGGAGTTCACGAG. Translation: CASSTRLAGVHE. The complete CDR3 reads CASSTRLAGVHEQYF.

CDR3 bases read: TGTGCCAGTAGTACAAACAGCTATGGCTATGGC. Protein product: CASSTNSYGYG. The entire CDR3 protein is CASSTNSYGYGYTF. V usage is TRBV19 and J usage is TRBJ1-2; D is uncertain. The read halts 3 residues ahead of the CDR3 end, with the missing end drawn from the germline J gene. The V gene lost 4 bases and the J gene lost 4 bases, with 13 bases spanning the gap. Germline CDR1 reads LNHDA; CDR2 reads SQIVND (reference sequence). The length of the CDR3 is 14 residues.

This clone was recorded many times. Read data end 3 residues before the CDR3 end; the end is taken from the germline J gene. The chain carries TRBV5-5 and TRBJ2-2; D uncertain. In germline, CDR1 is SGHKS, CDR2 YYEKEE (reference sequence). With 2 bases removed from V and 1 base from J, the gap between germline ends came to 6 bases. The length of the CDR3 is 14 residues. CDR3 region: CASSFSVNTGELFF. The CDR3 DNA, read in part, is TGTGCCAGCAGCTTTTCTGTGAACACCGGGGAG.

As regards this clone: Coverage ceases 3 residues before the CDR3 finishes, and the germline J gene fills in the end. The rearrangement joins TRBV5-1 to TRBJ1-6, with D tentatively TRBD1 (5 bases). Germline CDR1 SGHRS, CDR2 YFSETQ. V dropped 0 bases and J dropped 10 bases, with 14 bases sitting between them. The CDR3 is 15 residues long. The CDR3: CASSLEAGTGSPLHF. Partial CDR3 DNA: TGCGCCAGCAGCTTGGAGGCAGGGACTGGCTCACCC.

On this clone: The CDR3 goes on 3 residues after the read ends, and that part is filled in from the germline J gene. V gene TRBV7-9 combines with J gene TRBJ1-1; TRBD1 aligns across 7 bases. Germline loops: CDR1 SEHNR, CDR2 FQNEAQ (reference sequence). This CDR3 is 12 amino acids long. The sequenced CDR3 bases are TGTGCCAGCAGACCAGACAGGGCCGGG. Translating gives CASRPDRAG. The entire CDR3 sequence reads CASRPDRAGAFF.

This clone was counted only a few times. Germline is not matched at one junction end, which may reflect a read error. The CDR3 goes on 3 residues after the read ends, and that part is filled in from the germline J gene. This chain links TRBV5-3 with TRBJ2-5; perhaps TRBD2 as D (5 bases). TRBV5-3 is annotated as an ORF whose role is uncertain. The CDR3 is 15 residues long. The CDR3 DNA, read in part, is TGTGCCAGAAGTTTGGCCCCTCGCGGGCTAGAGACC. This codes for CARSLAPRGLET. The whole CDR3 region reads CARSLAPRGLETQYF.

CDR3 sequence: CASSPRQGQVTEAFF. The CDR3 DNA, read in part, is TGTGCCAGCAGCCCGAGACAGGGGCAGGTCACTGAA. V gene TRBV7-9 combines with J gene TRBJ1-1; 8 nucleotides agree with TRBD1. Sequencing ends 3 residues short of the CDR3 end; the germline J gene provides the rest. Unmatched junction bases numbered 9, after V lost 5 bases and J lost 4 bases. The CDR3 runs 15 residues. Germline V gene lookup returns CDR1 SEHNR and CDR2 FQNEAQ (reference sequence).

This clone was found a few times. The CDR3 end lies 3 residues beyond the end of the read and is filled in from the germline J gene. V usage is TRBV18 and J usage is TRBJ2-5, with 9 nucleotides matching TRBD1. V trimming: 3 bases; J trimming: 5 bases; junction bases outside the gene matches: 4. Per germline, CDR1 KGHSH and CDR2 LQKENI. The CDR3 contains 14 residues. The DNA read from the CDR3 is TGTGCCAGCTCACCCCAGACAGGGGGGGAGACC. Protein sequence: CASSPQTGGET. The entire CDR3 reads CASSPQTGGETQYF.

In its sample, this clone is medium-sized. The DNA ends 3 residues before the CDR3 does, and the rest of the CDR3 is filled in from the germline J gene. This chain uses TRBV28 with TRBJ1-1; possible D gene TRBD1, 6 bases. The CDR3 has 15 residues. The germline gives CDR1 MDHEN, CDR2 SYDVKM. CDR3 amino acids: CASSLGDKVSSEAFF. The sequenced part of the CDR3 DNA is TGTGCCAGCAGTTTAGGGGACAAGGTCTCTTCCGAA. The full variable domain, rest sourced from reference TRBV28 and TRBJ1-1, is DVKVTQSSRYLVKRTGEKVFLECVQDMDHENMFWYRQDPGLGLRLIYFSYDVKMKEKGDIPEGYSVSREKKERFSLILESASTNQTSMYLCASSLGDKVSSEAFFGQGTRLTVV.

In the case of this clone: Read data end 3 residues before the CDR3 end; the end is taken from the germline J gene. The chain recombines TRBV20-1 with TRBJ2-5; 11 positions match TRBD1. From germline, CDR1 is DFQATT and CDR2 SNEGSKA (reference sequence). This CDR3 has 15 amino acids. The V segment lost 0 bases and the J segment 1 base; nucleotides outside the gene matches: 1. Incomplete CDR3 DNA: TGCAGTGCTAGAGAAGGGACAGGGGGCCAAGAGACC. It codes for CSAREGTGGQET. The CDR3 in its entirety is CSAREGTGGQETQYF.

This clone was counted between two and nine times. The read ends 3 residues early relative to the CDR3; the germline J gene fills the gap. The chain is built from TRBV7-2 and TRBJ2-5; the match to TRBD2 covers 12 bases. This CDR3 region has 15 residues. V lost 1 base and J lost 5; bases outside the gene matches: 2. Germline loops: CDR1 SGHTA, CDR2 FQGNSA. The CDR3 is CASSLGLAGVETQYF. Incomplete CDR3 DNA: TGTGCCAGCAGCTTAGGACTAGCGGGAGTGGAGACC.

In regard to this clone: The read comes to an end 3 residues before the CDR3 does, leaving the germline J gene to fill in the end. The rearrangement links TRBV7-9 to TRBJ1-6, with unresolved D. The germline gives CDR1 SEHNR, CDR2 FQNEAQ (reference sequence). There are 12 residues in the CDR3. V was cut by 5 bases and J by 10 bases, with 9 bases left in between. The sequenced part of the CDR3 DNA is TGTGCCAGCAGCCCTGGCCAATCACCC. Translating gives CASSPGQSP. The full CDR3 is CASSPGQSPLHF. Complete variable domain (other parts from reference TRBV7-9 and TRBJ1-6): DTGVSQNPRHKITKRGQNVTFRCDPISEHNRLYWYRQTLGQGPEFLTYFQNEAQLEKSRLLSDRFSAERPKGSFSTLEIQRTEQGDSAMYLCASSPGQSPLHFGNGTRLTVT.

In its sample, this clone was seen a few times. The CDR3 end lies 3 residues beyond the end of the read and is filled in from the germline J gene. Other DNA variants within this sample encode the same CDR3. The genes are TRBV19 and TRBJ1-4; a weak D match, TRBD1 (5 bases). Between the trimmed V and J ends, which lost 5 bases and 7 bases, there was a span of 14 bases. CDR1 and CDR2 from the germline V gene are LNHDA and SQIVND (reference sequence). This CDR3 is built from 14 residues. CDR3 protein: CASSSGAQGEKLFF. The DNA read from the CDR3 is TGTGCCAGTAGTTCTGGGGCGCAGGGTGAAAAA.

A remark on this clone: The CDR3 goes on 3 residues after the read ends, and that part is filled in from the germline J gene. The chain carries TRBV19 and TRBJ2-7, with 8 bases matching TRBD2. V gave up 5 bases and J gave up 3 bases; unmatched junction bases: 9. The CDR3 is made up of 15 amino acids. Germline assignment: CDR1 LNHDA and CDR2 SQIVND (reference sequence). CDR3 DNA, as far as it was read: TGTGCCAGTAGTCCCTCTTCAGCGGGAGTCTACGAG. Translated: CASSPSSAGVYE. The full CDR3 sequence reads CASSPSSAGVYEQYF.

Comments on this clone: The read gets to within 3 residues of the CDR3 end, and the germline J gene fills in the rest. V usage is TRBV7-9 and J usage is TRBJ1-1; 11 bases line up with TRBD1. The CDR3 extends over 14 amino acids. Germline V gives CDR1 SEHNR, CDR2 FQNEAQ (reference sequence). This CDR3 reads CASSLEGTGGQAFF. The DNA read from the CDR3 is TGTGCCAGCAGCTTAGAGGGGACAGGGGGTCAA.

Points on this clone: The read ends 3 residues shy of where the CDR3 ends; the end is completed using the germline J gene. The chain employs TRBV19 and TRBJ2-3; D could derive from TRBD1 or TRBD2 (5 bases each). The CDR3 length is 16 residues. Trimming removed 4 bases at V and 4 bases at J, with 18 bases between. Germline CDR1 and CDR2: LNHDA and SQIVND (reference sequence). The CDR3 is CASSRLEQGVADTQYF. The covered CDR3 bases are TGTGCCAGTAGTAGACTTGAGCAGGGAGTCGCAGATACG.